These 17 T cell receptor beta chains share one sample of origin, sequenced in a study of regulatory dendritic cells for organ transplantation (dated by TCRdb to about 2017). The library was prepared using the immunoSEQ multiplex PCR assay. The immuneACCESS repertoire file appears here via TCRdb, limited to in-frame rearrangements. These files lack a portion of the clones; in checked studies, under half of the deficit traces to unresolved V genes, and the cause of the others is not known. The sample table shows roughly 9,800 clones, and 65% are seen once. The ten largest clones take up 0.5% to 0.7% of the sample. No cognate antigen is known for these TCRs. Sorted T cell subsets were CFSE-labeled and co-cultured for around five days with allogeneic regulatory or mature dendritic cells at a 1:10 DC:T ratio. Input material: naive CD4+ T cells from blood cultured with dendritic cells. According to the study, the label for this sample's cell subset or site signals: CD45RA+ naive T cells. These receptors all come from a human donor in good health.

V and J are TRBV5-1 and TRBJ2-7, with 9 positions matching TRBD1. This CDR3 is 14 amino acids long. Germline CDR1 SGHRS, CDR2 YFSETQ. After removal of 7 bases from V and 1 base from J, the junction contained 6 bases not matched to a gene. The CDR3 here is CASAPTGGSYEQYF. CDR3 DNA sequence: TGCGCCAGCGCGCCGACAGGGGGGTCCTACGAGCAGTACTTC. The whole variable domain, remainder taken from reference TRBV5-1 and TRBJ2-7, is KAGVTQTPRYLIKTRGQQVTLSCSPISGHRSVSWYQQTPGQGLQFLFEYFSETQRNKGNFPGRFSGRQFSNSRSEMNVSTLELGDSALYLCASAPTGGSYEQYFGPGTRLTVT.

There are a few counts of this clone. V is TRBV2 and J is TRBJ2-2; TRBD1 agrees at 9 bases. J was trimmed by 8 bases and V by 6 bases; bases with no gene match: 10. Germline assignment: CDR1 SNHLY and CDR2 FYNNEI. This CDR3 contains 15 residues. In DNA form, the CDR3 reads TGTGCCAGCAGCCGAGGGGGACAGGGATGGGGGGAGCTGTTTTTT. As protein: CASSRGGQGWGELFF.

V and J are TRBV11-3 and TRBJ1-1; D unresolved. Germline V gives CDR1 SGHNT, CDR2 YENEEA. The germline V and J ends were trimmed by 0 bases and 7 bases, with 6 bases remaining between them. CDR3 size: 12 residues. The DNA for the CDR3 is TGTGCCAGCAGCTTAGATACGGGTGAAGCTTTCTTT. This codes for CASSLDTGEAFF.

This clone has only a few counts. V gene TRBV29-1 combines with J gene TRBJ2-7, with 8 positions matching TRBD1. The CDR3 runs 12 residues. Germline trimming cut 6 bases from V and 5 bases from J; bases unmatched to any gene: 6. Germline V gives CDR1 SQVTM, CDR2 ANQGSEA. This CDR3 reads CSVARTGNEQYF. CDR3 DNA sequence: TGCAGCGTGGCCCGGACAGGGAACGAGCAGTACTTC.

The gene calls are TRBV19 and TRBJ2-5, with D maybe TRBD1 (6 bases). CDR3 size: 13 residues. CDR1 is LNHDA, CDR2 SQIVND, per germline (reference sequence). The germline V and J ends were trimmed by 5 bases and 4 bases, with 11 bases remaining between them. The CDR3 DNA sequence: TGTGCCAGTAGTGCACAGGGACGAGAGACCCAGTACTTC. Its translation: CASSAQGRETQYF.

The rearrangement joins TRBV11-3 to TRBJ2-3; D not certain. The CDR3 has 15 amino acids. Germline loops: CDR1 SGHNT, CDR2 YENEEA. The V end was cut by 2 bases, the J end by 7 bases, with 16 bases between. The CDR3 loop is CASSLRGPSLNTQYF. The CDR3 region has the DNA TGTGCCAGCAGCTTACGAGGTCCCTCCCTGAATACGCAGTATTTT.

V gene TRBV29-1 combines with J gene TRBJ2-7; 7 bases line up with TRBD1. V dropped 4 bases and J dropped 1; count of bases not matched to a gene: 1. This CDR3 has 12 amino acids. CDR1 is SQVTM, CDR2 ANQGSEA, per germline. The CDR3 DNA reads TGCAGCGTTGGGGACAGATCCTACGAGCAGTACTTC. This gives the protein CSVGDRSYEQYF.

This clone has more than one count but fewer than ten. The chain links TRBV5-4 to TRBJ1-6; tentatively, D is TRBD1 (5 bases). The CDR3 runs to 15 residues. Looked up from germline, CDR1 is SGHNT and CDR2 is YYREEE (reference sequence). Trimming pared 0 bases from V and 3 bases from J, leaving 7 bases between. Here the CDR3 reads CASSLAGLYNSPLHF. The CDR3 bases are TGTGCCAGCAGCTTGGCGGGACTCTATAATTCACCCCTCCACTTT.

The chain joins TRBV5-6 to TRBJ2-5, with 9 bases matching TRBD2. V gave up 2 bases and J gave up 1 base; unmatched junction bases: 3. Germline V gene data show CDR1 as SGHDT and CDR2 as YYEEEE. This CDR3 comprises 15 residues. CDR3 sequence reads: CASSFSGGLQETQYF. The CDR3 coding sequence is TGTGCCAGCAGCTTTAGCGGGGGACTCCAAGAGACCCAGTACTTC. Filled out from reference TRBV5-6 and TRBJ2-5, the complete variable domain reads DAGVTQSPTHLIKTRGQQVTLRCSPKSGHDTVSWYQQALGQGPQFIFQYYEEEERQRGNFPDRFSGHQFPNYSSELNVNALLLGDSALYLCASSFSGGLQETQYFGPGTRLLVL.

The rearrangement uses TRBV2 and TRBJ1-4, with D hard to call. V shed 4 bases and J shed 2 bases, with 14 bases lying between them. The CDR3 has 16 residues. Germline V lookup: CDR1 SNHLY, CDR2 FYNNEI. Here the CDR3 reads CASSVIGLATNEKLFF. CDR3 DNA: TGTGCCAGCAGTGTAATCGGACTAGCGACTAATGAAAAACTGTTTTTT.

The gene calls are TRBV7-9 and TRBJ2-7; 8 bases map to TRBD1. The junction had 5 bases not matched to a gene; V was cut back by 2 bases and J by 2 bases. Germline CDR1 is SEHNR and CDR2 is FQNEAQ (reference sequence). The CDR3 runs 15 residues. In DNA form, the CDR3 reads TGTGCCAGCAGCTTACATGGACAGGGCCCCTACGAGCAGTACTTC. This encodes CASSLHGQGPYEQYF.

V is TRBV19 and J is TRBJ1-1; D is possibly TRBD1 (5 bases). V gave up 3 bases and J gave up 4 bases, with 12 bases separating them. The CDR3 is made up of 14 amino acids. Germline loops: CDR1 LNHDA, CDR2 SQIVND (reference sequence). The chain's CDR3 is CASSIRASGTEAFF. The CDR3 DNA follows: TGTGCCAGTAGTATCAGGGCGAGTGGCACTGAAGCTTTCTTT. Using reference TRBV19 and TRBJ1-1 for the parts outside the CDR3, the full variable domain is DGGITQSPKYLFRKEGQNVTLSCEQNLNHDAMYWYRQDPGQGLRLIYYSQIVNDFQKGDIAEGYSVSREKKESFPLTVTSAQKNPTAFYLCASSIRASGTEAFFGQGTRLTVV.

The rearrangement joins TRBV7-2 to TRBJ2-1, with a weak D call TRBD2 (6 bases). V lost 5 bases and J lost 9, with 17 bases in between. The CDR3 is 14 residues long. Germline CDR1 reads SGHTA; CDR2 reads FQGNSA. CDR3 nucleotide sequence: TGTGCCAGCAGCCCGGGACTTGTGGCGGGTGAGCAGTTCTTC. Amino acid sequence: CASSPGLVAGEQFF.

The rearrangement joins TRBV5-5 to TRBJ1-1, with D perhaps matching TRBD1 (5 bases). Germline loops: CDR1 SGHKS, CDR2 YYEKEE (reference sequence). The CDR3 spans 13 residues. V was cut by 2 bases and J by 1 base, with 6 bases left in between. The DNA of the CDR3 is TGTGCCAGCAGCTTCGGGGGGAACACTGAAGCTTTCTTT. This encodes CASSFGGNTEAFF.

As DNA, the CDR3 is TGCGCCAGCAGCCTACAGGGGAACACCGGGGAGCTGTTTTTT. It encodes CASSLQGNTGELFF. This chain connects TRBV5-1 to TRBJ2-2, with D maybe TRBD1 (6 bases). The CDR3 extends over 14 amino acids. Germline CDR1 and CDR2: SGHRS and YFSETQ. V was clipped by 4 bases and J by 1 base, with 8 bases between them.

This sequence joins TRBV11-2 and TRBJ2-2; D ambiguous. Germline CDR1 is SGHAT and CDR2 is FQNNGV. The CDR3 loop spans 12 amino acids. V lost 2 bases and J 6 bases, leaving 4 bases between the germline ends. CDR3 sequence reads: CASSLIAGELFF. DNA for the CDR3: TGTGCCAGCAGCTTAATAGCCGGGGAGCTGTTTTTT.

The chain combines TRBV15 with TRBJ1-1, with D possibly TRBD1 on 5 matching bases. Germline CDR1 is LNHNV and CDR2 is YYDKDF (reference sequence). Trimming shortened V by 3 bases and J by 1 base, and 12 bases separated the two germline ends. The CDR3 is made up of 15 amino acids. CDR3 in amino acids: CATSRSRAENTEAFF. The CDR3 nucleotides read TGTGCCACCAGCAGGTCCAGGGCCGAGAACACTGAAGCTTTCTTT.